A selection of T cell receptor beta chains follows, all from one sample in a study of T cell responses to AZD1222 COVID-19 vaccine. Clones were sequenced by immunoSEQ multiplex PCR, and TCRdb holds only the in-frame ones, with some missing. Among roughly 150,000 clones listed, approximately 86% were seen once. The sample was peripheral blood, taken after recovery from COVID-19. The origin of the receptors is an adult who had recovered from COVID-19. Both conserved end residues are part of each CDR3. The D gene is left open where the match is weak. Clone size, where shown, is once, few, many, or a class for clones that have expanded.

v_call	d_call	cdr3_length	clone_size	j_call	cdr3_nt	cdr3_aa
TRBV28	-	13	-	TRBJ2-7	TGTGCCAGCAGTTGGCTCCACGGCTACGAGCAGTACTTC	CASSWLHGYEQYF
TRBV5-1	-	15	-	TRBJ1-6	TGCGCCAGCAGCTTGGAAGGCTCTGGGAATTCACCCCTCCACTTT	CASSLEGSGNSPLHF
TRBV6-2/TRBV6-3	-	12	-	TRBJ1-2	TGTGCCAGCAGTTTCGGGACCAATGGCTACACCTTC	CASSFGTNGYTF
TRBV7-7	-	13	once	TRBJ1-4	TGTGCTAGCAGCCGGGGGATTTATGAAAAACTGTTTTTT	CASSRGIYEKLFF
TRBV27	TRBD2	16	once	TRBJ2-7	TGTGCCAGCTCACTAGCGGGAGGGCCGGGAGACTACGAGCAGTACTTC	CASSLAGGPGDYEQYF
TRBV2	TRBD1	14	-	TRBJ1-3	TGTGCCAGCAGTCGGGACAGCCCTGGAAACACCATATATTTT	CASSRDSPGNTIYF
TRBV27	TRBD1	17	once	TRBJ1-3	TGTGCCAGCAGTCCCGCCCGGACAGGTAGCTCTGGAAACACCATATATTTT	CASSPARTGSSGNTIYF
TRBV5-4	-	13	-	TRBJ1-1	TGTGCCAGCAGCAAGCTTCGGAACACTGAAGCTTTCTTT	CASSKLRNTEAFF
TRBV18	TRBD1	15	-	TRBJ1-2	TGTGCCAGCTCCGAGACAGGGATCGGGGGTTATGGCTACACCTTC	CASSETGIGGYGYTF
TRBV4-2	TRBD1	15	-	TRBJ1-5	TGTGCCAGCAGCCAAGCCGGGACAGGGGATCAGCCCCAGCATTTT	CASSQAGTGDQPQHF
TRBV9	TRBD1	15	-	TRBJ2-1	TGTGCCAGCAGCGCGGGACAGGGGGAGCTCAATGAGCAGTTCTTC	CASSAGQGELNEQFF
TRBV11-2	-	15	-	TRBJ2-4	TGTGCCAGCAGGGGTTCCCGAGGTGCCAAAAACATTCAGTACTTC	CASRGSRGAKNIQYF
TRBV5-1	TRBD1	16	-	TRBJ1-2	TGCGCCAGCAGCTTGGGGTCACAGGGGGCGCATCGCGGCTACACCTTC	CASSLGSQGAHRGYTF
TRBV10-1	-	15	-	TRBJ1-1	TGCGCCAGCAGTGCTTCGGACAGCTTGAACACTGAAGCTTTCTTT	CASSASDSLNTEAFF
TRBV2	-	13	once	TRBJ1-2	TGTGCCAGCAAAAGGGACTCTAACTATGGCTACACCTTC	CASKRDSNYGYTF
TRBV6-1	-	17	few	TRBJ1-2	TGTGCCAGCAGTGAAGCGGGGATTTTACAAGCTAACTATGGCTACACCTTC	CASSEAGILQANYGYTF
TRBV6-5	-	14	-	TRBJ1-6	TGTGCCAGCAGTCGGTCCGGGGAAAATTCACCCCTCCACTTT	CASSRSGENSPLHF
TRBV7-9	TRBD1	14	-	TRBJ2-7	TGTGCCAGCAGCTCAATTAAACAGGGGGCCGAGCAGTACTTC	CASSSIKQGAEQYF
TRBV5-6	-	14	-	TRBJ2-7	TGTGCCAGCAGCCACGGGATCACCTCCTACGAGCAGTACTTC	CASSHGITSYEQYF
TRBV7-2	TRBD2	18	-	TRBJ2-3	TGTGCCAGCAGCCCCCTTGGCCTAGCGGGGGGGCGAACAGATACGCAGTATTTT	CASSPLGLAGGRTDTQYF
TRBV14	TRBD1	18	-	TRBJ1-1	TGTGCCAGCAGCCCTACCCGGGACAGGGTTTTAATTAACACTGAAGCTTTCTTT	CASSPTRDRVLINTEAFF
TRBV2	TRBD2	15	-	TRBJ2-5	TGTGCCAGCAGTAGGACTAGCGGGGATTTCGGGACCCAGTACTTC	CASSRTSGDFGTQYF
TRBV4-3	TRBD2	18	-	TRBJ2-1	TGCGCCAGCAGCCAAGATCTAGCGGGGGACTGGGGCTACAATGAGCAGTTCTTC	CASSQDLAGDWGYNEQFF
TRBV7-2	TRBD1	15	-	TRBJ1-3	TGTGCCAGCAGCTTCGGACAGGGAGCAGGAAACACCATATATTTT	CASSFGQGAGNTIYF
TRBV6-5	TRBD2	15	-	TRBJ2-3	TGTGCCAGCACCGATAGCGGGGCCGACACAGATACGCAGTATTTT	CASTDSGADTDTQYF
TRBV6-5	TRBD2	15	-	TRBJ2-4	TGTGCCAGCAGCTCCCGGGCTAGCGGGAATCACATTCAGTACTTC	CASSSRASGNHIQYF
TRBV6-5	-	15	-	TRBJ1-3	TGTGCCAGCAGTTACCGGGCCTCGTGGGGAAACACCATATATTTT	CASSYRASWGNTIYF
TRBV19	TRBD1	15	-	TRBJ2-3	TGTGCCAGTAGCAGAAACAGGGGTTGGCCAGATACGCAGTATTTT	CASSRNRGWPDTQYF
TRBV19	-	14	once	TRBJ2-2	TGTGCCAGTAGGCGGGACAGAGTCACCGGGGAGCTGTTTTTT	CASRRDRVTGELFF
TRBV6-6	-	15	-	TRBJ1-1	TGTGCCAGCAGTGGGACTGGTATGGTAAACACTGAAGCTTTCTTT	CASSGTGMVNTEAFF
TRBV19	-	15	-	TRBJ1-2	TGTGCCAGTAGATGGGAGGGGCCTGGAAACTATGGCTACACCTTC	CASRWEGPGNYGYTF
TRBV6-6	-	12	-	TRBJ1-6	TGTGCCAGCAGGGCAGGGGATTCACCCCTCCACTTT	CASRAGDSPLHF
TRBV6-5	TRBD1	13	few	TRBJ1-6	TGTGCCAGCTTTGGGACAGGATTTTCACCCCTCCACTTT	CASFGTGFSPLHF
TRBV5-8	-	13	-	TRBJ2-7	TGTGCCAGCAGCTTGGGAGGTCTCCGGGAGCAGTACTTC	CASSLGGLREQYF